This T cell receptor beta chain was profiled in a study of cytomegalovirus exposure and HLA in healthy donors. Study context: Among the 398 genotyped donors, around 85% were placed in the Caucasian-associated ancestry cluster.

Worth noting for this clone: The antigen is undetermined.

General study findings and limits: Among the most significant clusters, several appeared linked to common viral pathogens in a later analysis.

The primer mix had 60 Vbeta and 13 Jbeta primers. Sequencing was performed with immunoSEQ multiplex PCR; in TCRdb, only in-frame clones are kept and a portion is missing. The sample holds more than 110,000 clones, around three quarters seen once. Trimming stripped 8 bases from V and 4 bases from J, with 14 bases between. CDR3 length: 13 residues. Germline-derived CDR1 and CDR2 are SGHVS and FNYEAQ. The source is a man younger than 35 in good health and CMV-seronegative. The V call is TRBV7-6, the J call TRBJ1-1; weak D call: TRBD1 (6 bases). Input material: PBMCs. In DNA, the CDR3 is TGTGCCAGCCTTCGGGGGGCGGGCACTGAAGCTTTCTTT. Protein product: CASLRGAGTEAFF.